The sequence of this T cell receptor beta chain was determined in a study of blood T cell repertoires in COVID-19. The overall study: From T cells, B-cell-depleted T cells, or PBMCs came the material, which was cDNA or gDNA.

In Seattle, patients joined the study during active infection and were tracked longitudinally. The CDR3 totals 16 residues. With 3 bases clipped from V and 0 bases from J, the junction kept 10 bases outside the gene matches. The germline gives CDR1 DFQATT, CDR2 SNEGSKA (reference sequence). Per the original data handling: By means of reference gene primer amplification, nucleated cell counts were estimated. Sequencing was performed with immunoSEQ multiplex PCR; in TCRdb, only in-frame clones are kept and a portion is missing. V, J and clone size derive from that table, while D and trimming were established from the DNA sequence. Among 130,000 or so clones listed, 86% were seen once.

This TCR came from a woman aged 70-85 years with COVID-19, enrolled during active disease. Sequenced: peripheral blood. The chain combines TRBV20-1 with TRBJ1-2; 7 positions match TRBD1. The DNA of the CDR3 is TGCAGTGCTAGTGGACCGGACAGGTTAACTAACTATGGCTACACCTTC. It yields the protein CSASGPDRLTNYGYTF.